Presented here are 15 T cell receptor beta chains from one specimen sequenced in a study of blood T cell repertoires in COVID-19. Here immunoSEQ multiplex PCR was the method, and the copy in TCRdb shows in-frame clones only, minus some. Found here are around 220,000 clones, around 84% of them singletons; the top ten hold 20%. The specimen was peripheral blood. The receptors originated from a man aged 30 to 45 with active or convalescent COVID-19.

The CDR3 here is CASSSAPGTSGYEQYF. The DNA for the CDR3 is TGCGCCAGCAGTTCCGCCCCCGGGACTAGCGGCTACGAGCAGTACTTC. This chain links TRBV5-1 with TRBJ2-7; TRBD2 matches at 11 bases. Germline CDR1 is SGHRS and CDR2 is YFSETQ. The CDR3 covers 16 residues. The V segment lost 5 bases and the J segment 3 bases; nucleotides outside the gene matches: 10. The complete variable domain, with remaining parts taken from reference TRBV5-1 and TRBJ2-7, reads KAGVTQTPRYLIKTRGQQVTLSCSPISGHRSVSWYQQTPGQGLQFLFEYFSETQRNKGNFPGRFSGRQFSNSRSEMNVSTLELGDSALYLCASSSAPGTSGYEQYFGPGTRLTVT.

The J gene is TRBJ2-3, the V gene TRBV7-2; 12 bases are shared with TRBD2. V lost 4 bases to trimming and J lost 5 bases; unmatched junction nucleotides: 7. The germline CDR1 and CDR2 sequences are SGHTA and FQGNSA. This CDR3 spans 16 amino acids. CDR3 sequence: CASSSTSGGFRDTQYF. CDR3 DNA: TGTGCCAGCAGCTCAACTAGCGGGGGGTTCAGAGATACGCAGTATTTT. Combining the CDR3 with reference TRBV7-2 and TRBJ2-3 gives the whole variable domain GAGVSQSPSNKVTEKGKDVELRCDPISGHTALYWYRQSLGQGLEFLIYFQGNSAPDKSGLPSDRFSAERTGGSVSTLTIQRTQQEDSAVYLCASSSTSGGFRDTQYFGPGTRLTVL.

The J gene is TRBJ1-3, the V gene TRBV12-3 or TRBV12-4; D unresolved. V lost 5 bases and J 4 bases, leaving 6 bases between the germline ends. The CDR3 consists of 12 residues. The CDR3 nucleotides read TGTGCCAGCAGTCCCCAGGGAAACACCATATATTTT. Its protein is CASSPQGNTIYF.

The V call is TRBV7-8, the J call TRBJ2-7, with D maybe TRBD2 (5 bases). The germline V and J ends were trimmed by 0 bases and 5 bases, with 17 bases remaining between them. This CDR3 comprises 16 residues. The V gene's germline CDR1 is SGHVS and CDR2 FQNEAQ. CDR3 in DNA: TGTGCCAGCAGCTTAGCGCAGGCGGCCGGGATCCACGAGCAGTACTTC. Protein: CASSLAQAAGIHEQYF.

This sequence joins TRBV24-1 and TRBJ2-1, with TRBD2 identical over 7 bases. The germline V gene encodes CDR1 KGHDR and CDR2 SFDVKD. J gave up 4 bases and V 0 bases, and 5 bases lay outside the gene matches. The CDR3 is 16 amino acids. CDR3 in amino acids: CATSDLSGGSYNEQFF. The CDR3 DNA sequence: TGTGCCACCAGTGATTTGTCGGGGGGTTCATACAATGAGCAGTTCTTC.

The V call is TRBV6-5, the J call TRBJ2-7; the match to TRBD1 covers 7 bases. This CDR3 contains 14 residues. Germline V gives CDR1 MNHEY, CDR2 SVGAGI. V lost 4 bases and J lost 6; bases outside the gene matches: 9. The CDR3 here is CASSSGQEGLEQYF. CDR3 nucleotide sequence: TGTGCCAGCAGTTCCGGACAGGAAGGGCTCGAGCAGTACTTC.

V usage is TRBV2 and J usage is TRBJ2-1, with TRBD2 matching 8 bases. Germline V gene lookup returns CDR1 SNHLY and CDR2 FYNNEI. The CDR3 contains 16 residues. V shed 2 bases, J shed 4 bases, and the junction held 7 bases outside the gene matches. This CDR3 is CASSEIGGALYNEQFF. The DNA for the CDR3 is TGTGCCAGCAGTGAAATCGGGGGGGCGCTTTACAATGAGCAGTTCTTC. Variable domain in full (rest from reference TRBV2 and TRBJ2-1): EPEVTQTPSHQVTQMGQEVILRCVPISNHLYFYWYRQILGQKVEFLVSFYNNEISEKSEIFDDQFSVERPDGSNFTLKIRSTKLEDSAMYFCASSEIGGALYNEQFFGPGTRLTVL.

The chain is built from TRBV28 and TRBJ2-1; 7 positions match TRBD2. Germline CDR1 is MDHEN and CDR2 is SYDVKM. J was trimmed by 3 bases and V by 6 bases; bases with no gene match: 5. The CDR3 spans 14 residues. CDR3 DNA: TGTGCCAGCAGCCTTCTAGCGGACTACAATGAGCAGTTCTTC. It codes for CASSLLADYNEQFF. Based on the CDR3 plus reference TRBV28 and TRBJ2-1, the full variable domain is DVKVTQSSRYLVKRTGEKVFLECVQDMDHENMFWYRQDPGLGLRLIYFSYDVKMKEKGDIPEGYSVSREKKERFSLILESASTNQTSMYLCASSLLADYNEQFFGPGTRLTVL.

The rearrangement links TRBV7-2 to TRBJ1-2; no clear D gene. V was pared by 4 bases and J by 1 base, with 4 bases between. Germline V gene data show CDR1 as SGHTA and CDR2 as FQGNSA. The CDR3 has 12 residues. For the CDR3, the DNA is TGTGCCAGCAGCTCCAATAACTATGGCTACACCTTC. This sequence encodes CASSSNNYGYTF.

This clone was observed once. This chain links TRBV3-1 (or the pseudogene TRBV3-2) with TRBJ1-1, with 8 bases matching TRBD1. V lost 3 bases to trimming and J lost 3 bases; unmatched junction nucleotides: 0. CDR1 is LGHDT and CDR2 is YNNKEL in the germline V gene (reference sequence). The CDR3 is made up of 13 amino acids. CDR3 loop: CASSQDRDTEAFF. The DNA of the CDR3 is TGTGCCAGCAGCCAGGACAGGGACACTGAAGCTTTCTTT.

The chain recombines TRBV28 with TRBJ2-7; D is unresolved. Germline CDR1 MDHEN, CDR2 SYDVKM. The length of the CDR3 is 15 residues. The V end was cut by 7 bases, the J end by 3 bases, with 19 bases between. The CDR3: CASTPRGAADYEQYF. The DNA of the CDR3 is TGTGCCAGCACCCCCCGCGGAGCCGCAGACTACGAGCAGTACTTC.

This chain links TRBV7-9 with TRBJ2-1; 7 bases are shared with TRBD1. The germline CDR1 and CDR2 sequences are SEHNR and FQNEAQ (reference sequence). The CDR3 is made up of 18 amino acids. Germline trimming cut 3 bases from V and 0 bases from J; bases unmatched to any gene: 11. Written as DNA, the CDR3 is TGTGCCAGCAGCTTTTCCAGGGGGTCGCCAAGCTCCTACAATGAGCAGTTCTTC. It translates to CASSFSRGSPSSYNEQFF.

This chain connects TRBV11-1 to TRBJ2-2; the D gene is possibly TRBD1 (6 bases). V shed 4 bases and J shed 8 bases, with 14 bases lying between them. The germline gives CDR1 SGHAT, CDR2 FQDESV (reference sequence). This CDR3 has 14 amino acids. CDR3 loop: CASSYGAGAGELFF. CDR3 bases: TGTGCCAGCAGCTACGGGGCAGGGGCTGGGGAGCTGTTTTTT.

The CDR3 coding sequence is TGTGCCAGCAGCGAGTTTAGACAGGGAGGCATGAACACTGAAGCTTTCTTT. It codes for CASSEFRQGGMNTEAFF. V and J are TRBV2 and TRBJ1-1, with 7 bases that match TRBD1. The CDR3 extends over 17 amino acids. Germline loops: CDR1 SNHLY, CDR2 FYNNEI. After removal of 6 bases from V and 0 bases from J, the junction contained 13 bases not matched to a gene.

This chain joins TRBV19 and TRBJ2-5; TRBD1 matches 10 bases. Trimming cost V 6 bases and J 5 bases; bases outside gene matches: 6. CDR3 length: 14 residues. Germline V gene lookup returns CDR1 LNHDA and CDR2 SQIVND (reference sequence). The CDR3 region is CASRPRTGGETQYF. The CDR3 coding sequence is TGTGCCAGTAGGCCCCGGACAGGGGGGGAGACCCAGTACTTC.